This T cell receptor (beta chain) stems from a study of blood T cell repertoires in COVID-19. CDR1 is LGHDT and CDR2 is YNNKEL in the germline V gene (reference sequence). Deletions cut 4 bases from V and 4 bases from J, with 13 bases between. The CDR3 totals 14 residues. Measured with immunoSEQ multiplex PCR; TCRdb has only the in-frame clones, and not every one. The repertoire holds approximately 400,000 clones, with approximately 90% as singletons. The clonotype originates from a woman in her thirties or forties who had been exposed to COVID-19. Sample: PBMCs or T cells enriched from blood (not recorded which). The rearrangement joins TRBV3-1 (or the pseudogene TRBV3-2) to TRBJ1-2; D remains ambiguous. CDR3 loop: CASSLEVSGYGYTF. The CDR3 DNA follows: TGTGCCAGCAGCCTCGAGGTTTCTGGCTATGGCTACACCTTC.